These T cell receptor beta chains were read from a single sample in a study of shared clonotypes between healthy human individuals. Generated by immunoSEQ multiplex PCR, the TCRdb table keeps only in-frame clones and is missing some. The sample lists around 2.5 million clones, 90% to 95% occurring once. The sample was naive CD4+ T cells from PBMCs. The receptors derive from a man between 18 and 29 years old in good health. Some clones in this sample may be carry-over from other donors' samples. CDR3s include the opening cysteine and the closing phenylalanine or tryptophan. The order of the fields is J gene, D gene, V gene, clone size, CDR3 DNA, CDR3 protein. D genes are given only for firm matches. Rows give clone size only sometimes, using once, few, many, or a class for an expanded clone.

TRBJ2-1,TRBD2,TRBV18,.,TGTGCCAGCGCACTAGCGGGAGATTATGAGCAGTTCTTC,CASALAGDYEQFF
TRBJ1-2,.,TRBV28,.,TGTGCCAGCAGTTTTCGGTGGGGGGCAGGCTATGGCTACACCTTC,CASSFRWGAGYGYTF
TRBJ1-2,TRBD1,TRBV28,.,TGTGCCAGCAGTCCGACTTACCCCCGGGACAGGGTAGGGTATGGCTACACCTTC,CASSPTYPRDRVGYGYTF
TRBJ1-5,.,TRBV7-8,.,TGTGCCAGCAGCTTCGGCGGTGCGCCCCAGCATTTT,CASSFGGAPQHF
TRBJ2-7,.,TRBV5-6,.,TGTGCCAGCATGCGGCGACATCCCCCAAACTACGAGCAGTACTTC,CASMRRHPPNYEQYF
TRBJ1-1,TRBD1,TRBV5-1,.,TGCGCCAGCAGCTTCCAGGGGGGCACTGAAGCTTTCTTT,CASSFQGGTEAFF
TRBJ2-3,TRBD2,TRBV27,.,TGTGCCAGCAGAAGGGAAGGACTAGCCAAGGGGACAGATACGCAGTATTTT,CASRREGLAKGTDTQYF
TRBJ2-5,TRBD2,TRBV2,.,TGTGCCAGCAGGGTAGCGGGGTCCCAAGAGACCCAGTACTTC,CASRVAGSQETQYF
TRBJ2-2,TRBD2,TRBV7-3,.,TGTGCCAGCCTACGGACTAGCGGGACGAACACCGGGGAGCTGTTTTTT,CASLRTSGTNTGELFF
TRBJ1-2,.,TRBV20-1,few,TGCAGTGCGTCCATCGAACCAAGCTACACCTTC,CSASIEPSYTF
TRBJ2-7,TRBD2,TRBV7-2,.,TGTGCCAGCAGCCGACGTAGCGGGAGTACGTACGAGCAGTACTTC,CASSRRSGSTYEQYF
TRBJ2-1,.,TRBV6-1,.,TGTGCCACCCCGCGTGACGGTTCTAACAATGAGCAGTTCTTC,CATPRDGSNNEQFF
TRBJ1-3,.,TRBV4-1,.,TGCGCCAGCAGCCGGCCGACAGTCTCTGGAAACACCATATATTTT,CASSRPTVSGNTIYF
TRBJ1-5,TRBD1,TRBV5-4,.,TGTGCCAGCAGCCTAGGGGGCGCCGGTCAGCCCCAGCATTTT,CASSLGGAGQPQHF
TRBJ1-1,TRBD1,TRBV2,.,TGTGCCAGCAGCTACGGCGGACAGGGGGCACCTGAAGCTTTCTTT,CASSYGGQGAPEAFF
TRBJ2-5,TRBD1,TRBV5-1,.,TGCGCCAGCAGCGAGGGGACAGGGTATTATCAAGAGACCCAGTACTTC,CASSEGTGYYQETQYF
TRBJ1-2,.,TRBV18,.,TGTGCCAGCTCACCAGAGACAAGCTATGGCTACACCTTC,CASSPETSYGYTF
TRBJ2-7,.,TRBV28,.,TGTGCCAGCAGTTATACGGGACGCCTTTCCTACGAGCAGTACTTC,CASSYTGRLSYEQYF
TRBJ2-7,TRBD2,TRBV30,.,TGTGCCTGGAGTGGGGGACTAGCGGCAGCTTACGAGCAGTACTTC,CAWSGGLAAAYEQYF
TRBJ2-1,TRBD2,TRBV19,once,TGTGCCAGTAGCAGAGGGACTAGCGGGTACAATGAGCAGTTCTTC,CASSRGTSGYNEQFF
TRBJ2-5,.,TRBV28,.,TGTGCCAGCAGTTTCCAGCGGCAAGAGACCCAGTACTTC,CASSFQRQETQYF
TRBJ2-3,TRBD2,TRBV2,.,TGTGCCAGCAGTGAAGGCCTAGCGGAGAACACAGATACGCAGTATTTT,CASSEGLAENTDTQYF
TRBJ2-5,.,TRBV25-1,.,TGTGCCAGCAGTCTTACCGGGACTCGGAAAGAGACCCAGTACTTC,CASSLTGTRKETQYF
TRBJ1-2,TRBD1,TRBV14,.,TGTGCCAGCAGCCAAGAGTTTGGGACAGGGGACTATGGCTACACCTTC,CASSQEFGTGDYGYTF
TRBJ2-1,TRBD2,TRBV10-2,.,TGCGCCAGCAGTGGGACTAGCGGGGGAGGCAATGAGCAGTTCTTC,CASSGTSGGGNEQFF
TRBJ1-2,.,TRBV7-2,.,TGTGCCAGCAGCTTAGTTCCAGGGCCTCTTGGCTACACCTTC,CASSLVPGPLGYTF
TRBJ2-1,.,TRBV5-1,.,TGCGCCAGCAGCTTCAACTCCTACAATGAGCAGTTCTTC,CASSFNSYNEQFF
TRBJ2-5,.,TRBV27,.,TGTGCCAGTGGCAGGGGGGGTGAGGAGACCCAGTACTTC,CASGRGGEETQYF
TRBJ2-1,TRBD2,TRBV7-9,.,TGTGCCAGCAGCTTAACCGGGACTAGCGGTAGTGAGCAGTTCTTC,CASSLTGTSGSEQFF
TRBJ2-1,.,TRBV10-3,.,TGTGCCATCAGTGAGCTTAGGGTGGGTGAGCAGTTCTTC,CAISELRVGEQFF
TRBJ1-4,TRBD1,TRBV6-5,.,TGTGCCAGCAGTCAATTCCGGACAGGAGATGAAAAACTGTTTTTT,CASSQFRTGDEKLFF
TRBJ1-1,.,TRBV10-2,.,TGCGCCAGCAGTGAACACCGAAGGACTGAAGCTTTCTTT,CASSEHRRTEAFF
TRBJ2-3,.,TRBV5-1,.,TGCGCCAGCAGCTTCCTCGGGACAAAGAGCACAGATACGCAGTATTTT,CASSFLGTKSTDTQYF
TRBJ2-2,TRBD1,TRBV9,once,TGTGCCAGCAGCCTAGGGAGAGGGGGCAAATACACCGGGGAGCTGTTTTTT,CASSLGRGGKYTGELFF
TRBJ2-5,TRBD2,TRBV7-3,.,TGTGCCAGCAGCTCTGGACTAGGACCTCAAGAGACCCAGTACTTC,CASSSGLGPQETQYF
TRBJ2-5,.,TRBV11-3,.,TGTGCCAGCAGCTTGGGGAGGGGGCAAGAGACCCAGTACTTC,CASSLGRGQETQYF
TRBJ2-3,.,TRBV5-4,.,TGTGCCAGCCTGCGGCAGGGTGGAGGAGCGGCTAGCACAGATACGCAGTATTTT,CASLRQGGGAASTDTQYF
TRBJ2-2,TRBD1,TRBV28,.,TGTGCCACCCCGATTGGGGACAGGGTTAACACCGGGGAGCTGTTTTTT,CATPIGDRVNTGELFF
TRBJ2-7,TRBD2,TRBV7-8,.,TGTGCCAGCAGCTGGGGGGCGGGACTAGCAATCCACGAGCAGTACTTC,CASSWGAGLAIHEQYF
TRBJ2-3,.,TRBV7-2,.,TGTGCCAGCAGCTTAATGTCGTCCCCAGGGGATACGCAGTATTTT,CASSLMSSPGDTQYF